The 32 T cell receptor beta chains below were found in one sample sequenced in a study of glioma-infiltrating T cells after dendritic cell vaccination. Measured with immunoSEQ multiplex PCR; TCRdb has only the in-frame clones, and not every one. The sample has over 80,000 clones, 85% to 90% seen once. The sequencing here drew on blood, taken before dendritic cell vaccination. The origin of the receptors is a human donor with glioblastoma.

V usage is TRBV20-1 and J usage is TRBJ2-3; 9 bases fit TRBD1. J lost 12 bases, V lost 5 bases, and 6 bases had no gene match. The CDR3 has 11 residues. Germline V lookup: CDR1 DFQATT, CDR2 SNEGSKA (reference sequence). The DNA for the CDR3 is TGCAGTGCTCTCCGGGACAGGGATCAGTATTTT. As protein: CSALRDRDQYF.

The chain combines TRBV5-4 with TRBJ2-3, with TRBD1 as a possible D gene (6 bases). V shed 4 bases and J shed 3 bases, with 15 bases lying between them. This CDR3 region has 15 residues. Looked up from germline, CDR1 is SGHNT and CDR2 is YYREEE (reference sequence). The CDR3 nucleotides are TGTGCCAGCAGCCGGGGACAACCGGGGACAGATACGCAGTATTTT. It translates to CASSRGQPGTDTQYF.

The chain couples TRBV5-1 to TRBJ1-1; 7 bases are a match to TRBD1. With V trimmed by 5 bases and J by 3 bases, 7 bases remained unmatched. Germline V gene lookup returns CDR1 SGHRS and CDR2 YFSETQ. This CDR3 region has 14 residues. This CDR3 reads CASRLQGLDTEAFF. CDR3 DNA: TGCGCCAGCAGACTACAGGGGTTAGACACTGAAGCTTTCTTT.

V gene TRBV30 combines with J gene TRBJ1-5, with no clear D. V was cut by 2 bases and J by 3 bases, with 8 bases left in between. CDR1 and CDR2 from the germline V gene are GTSNPN and SVGIG (reference sequence). The CDR3 sequence is 13 residues long. The CDR3 DNA is TGTGCCTGGAGTCGGCAGGACAATCAGCCCCAGCATTTT. The encoded protein is CAWSRQDNQPQHF.

The chain recombines TRBV5-1 with TRBJ1-6; the match to TRBD1 covers 7 bases. The J segment lost 7 bases and the V segment lost 4 bases, leaving 8 bases of the junction unmatched. This CDR3 spans 15 amino acids. Germline assignment: CDR1 SGHRS and CDR2 YFSETQ. The CDR3 here is CASSAGQHRNSPLHF. CDR3 nucleotide sequence: TGCGCCAGCAGCGCGGGACAGCATCGAAATTCACCCCTCCACTTT.

Concerning this clone: Other DNA sequences in the same sample also yield this CDR3. V gene TRBV10-3 combines with J gene TRBJ1-6; tentative D call: TRBD1 (6 bases). The CDR3 covers 13 residues. The germline V and J ends were trimmed by 6 bases and 7 bases, with 10 bases remaining between them. Germline-derived CDR1 and CDR2 are ENHRY and SYGVKD. The CDR3 spells CAIRPQGNSPLHF. In DNA form, the CDR3 reads TGTGCCATCAGACCTCAGGGGAATTCACCCCTCCACTTT.

V and J are TRBV7-9 and TRBJ1-4; D is uncertain. CDR3 size: 16 residues. Per the germline V gene, CDR1 is SEHNR and CDR2 is FQNEAQ (reference sequence). Trimming took 4 bases from V and 8 from J, leaving 20 bases between them. This CDR3 is CASSSGVTFLTEKLFF. The CDR3 DNA follows: TGTGCCAGCAGCTCCGGGGTTACATTCTTGACCGAAAAACTGTTTTTT.

The genes are TRBV10-2 and TRBJ1-6, with D unresolved. Germline V gene data show CDR1 as WSHSY and CDR2 as SAAADI. Trimming left V 6 bases short and J 8 bases short, with 17 bases between. The CDR3 extends over 15 amino acids. The CDR3, as DNA: TGCGCCAGCAGACCCTCTCGGGGTAGGGATTCACCCCTCCACTTT. It is translated as CASRPSRGRDSPLHF.

The CDR3 spells CASSGTTVDEKLFF. The DNA of the CDR3 is TGTGCCAGCAGTGGGACAACCGTGGACGAAAAACTGTTTTTT. V gene TRBV25-1 combines with J gene TRBJ1-4; D may be TRBD1 (5 bases). Germline V gene data show CDR1 as MGHDK and CDR2 as SYGVNS. Trimming cost V 4 bases and J 8 bases, with 14 bases left between them. The CDR3 loop spans 14 amino acids.

The gene calls are TRBV4-1 and TRBJ1-2, with 10 nucleotides matching TRBD1. The ends lost 1 base at V and 3 bases at J; junction bases unmatched: 11. CDR1 is MGHRA and CDR2 is YSYEKL in the germline V gene. The CDR3 is made up of 18 amino acids. The CDR3 DNA sequence: TGCGCCAGCAGCCAAGCTTGGGACAGGGGAGGGTCAGACTATGGCTACACCTTC. Translating it yields CASSQAWDRGGSDYGYTF.

This clone was found once. The V call is TRBV6-1, the J call TRBJ1-5; TRBD1 might be the D (5 bases). The CDR3 loop spans 15 amino acids. The V end lost 7 bases, the J end lost 9 bases, and 22 bases lay between the germline ends. Germline assignment: CDR1 MNHNS and CDR2 SASEGT. CDR3 coding DNA: TGTGCCAGCACCGCCCCCCAGGGAGGGTTACGGCCCCAGCATTTT. Encoded protein: CASTAPQGGLRPQHF.

This sequence joins TRBV19 and TRBJ1-2; D gene unclear. V was cut by 10 bases and J by 2 bases, with 17 bases left in between. This CDR3 is built from 14 residues. The germline V gene has CDR1 LNHDA and CDR2 SQIVND (reference sequence). CDR3 DNA sequence: TGTGCCACAAGGGAGGCGGGAGGGAACTATGGCTACACCTTC. This encodes CATREAGGNYGYTF.

The rearrangement links TRBV2 to TRBJ2-3; D unresolved. The CDR3 spans 13 residues. The ends were cut back, 5 bases at V and 4 bases at J, with 10 bases in the middle. CDR1 is SNHLY and CDR2 is FYNNEI in the germline V gene. Here the CDR3 DNA reads TGTGCCAGCAGTAGGCAGGCCGCAGATACGCAGTATTTT. Its protein is CASSRQAADTQYF.

In this sample, this clone turned up once. The CDR3 sequence is CASSSRTGMAGANVLTF. CDR3 DNA sequence: TGTGCCAGCAGTTCCAGAACAGGGATGGCTGGGGCCAACGTCCTGACTTTC. This chain links TRBV27 with TRBJ2-6; D perhaps matches TRBD1 (6 bases). V gave up 4 bases and J gave up 2 bases, with 15 bases separating them. CDR1 is MNHEY, CDR2 SMNVEV, per germline (reference sequence). This CDR3 comprises 17 residues.

This clone was observed once. The DNA for the CDR3 is TGTGCCAGCAGCCAAGATCCCTCCAGCGGGAGGGGAAATGAGCAGTTCTTC. This translates into CASSQDPSSGRGNEQFF. The V gene is TRBV4-2, the J gene TRBJ2-1; 10 positions match TRBD2. V trimming: 0 bases; J trimming: 7 bases; junction bases outside the gene matches: 9. The CDR3 loop spans 17 amino acids. Germline-derived CDR1 and CDR2 are LGHNA and YNFKEQ.

This chain joins TRBV7-9 and TRBJ2-2; 7 bases agree with TRBD1. V lost 6 bases and J lost 6; bases outside the gene matches: 13. The CDR3 runs 16 residues. The V gene's germline CDR1 is SEHNR and CDR2 FQNEAQ (reference sequence). CDR3 protein: CASRGVGGQESGELFF. The DNA for the CDR3 is TGTGCCAGCAGGGGGGTAGGCGGACAGGAGTCCGGGGAGCTGTTTTTT.

The chain combines TRBV11-2 with TRBJ2-5; no reliable D call. V was clipped by 1 base and J by 7 bases, with 10 bases between them. CDR1 SGHAT and CDR2 FQNNGV come from the germline V gene. The CDR3 has 13 amino acids. The CDR3 DNA sequence: TGTGCCAGCAGCTTAGGACTTCCCGGGACCCAGTACTTC. Its translation is CASSLGLPGTQYF.

CDR3 nucleotide sequence: TGTGCCAGCAGCGACCGGACTAGCGGGACCGGAAATGAGCAGTTCTTC. It is translated as CASSDRTSGTGNEQFF. The chain has TRBV9 and TRBJ2-1, with 12 bases matching TRBD2. Trimming at V came to 3 bases and at J to 7 bases, leaving 8 bases not matched to a gene. Looked up from germline, CDR1 is SGDLS and CDR2 is YYNGEE. The CDR3 loop spans 16 amino acids.

This chain uses TRBV19 with TRBJ2-3; 7 bases match TRBD1. The length of the CDR3 is 15 residues. Germline CDR1 and CDR2: LNHDA and SQIVND (reference sequence). J lost 0 bases, V lost 5 bases, and 5 bases had no gene match. CDR3 in DNA: TGTGCCAGTAGTCGGACAGGATCTAGCACAGATACGCAGTATTTT. Translation: CASSRTGSSTDTQYF.

This chain uses TRBV11-3 with TRBJ1-4, with D uncertain. The CDR3 is 15 residues long. Germline lookup yields CDR1 SGHNT and CDR2 YENEEA. Here the CDR3 DNA reads TGTGCTAACTTCGCCCGGGGTACGAGTAATGAAAAACTGTTTTTT. Its translation: CANFARGTSNEKLFF.

The chain couples TRBV7-9 to TRBJ2-7; TRBD1 matches at 8 bases. Germline assignment: CDR1 SEHNR and CDR2 FQNEAQ (reference sequence). CDR3 length equals 15 residues. Losses at the gene ends were 5 bases for V and 5 bases for J; bases not matched to a gene: 11. In nucleotides, the CDR3 is TGTGCCAGCAGCGCCCTTGCAGGGGGCGGCGACGAGCAGTACTTC. This encodes CASSALAGGGDEQYF.

This chain joins TRBV2 and TRBJ1-5; D gene ambiguous. CDR1 and CDR2 (germline): SNHLY, FYNNEI. Trimming removed 5 bases from V and 1 base from J, with 12 bases in between. This CDR3 spans 15 amino acids. The CDR3 region has the DNA TGTGCCAGCAGTAAAATGGCGGGGAGCAATCAGCCCCAGCATTTT. It codes for CASSKMAGSNQPQHF. Based on the CDR3 plus reference TRBV2 and TRBJ1-5, the full variable domain is EPEVTQTPSHQVTQMGQEVILRCVPISNHLYFYWYRQILGQKVEFLVSFYNNEISEKSEIFDDQFSVERPDGSNFTLKIRSTKLEDSAMYFCASSKMAGSNQPQHFGDGTRLSIL.

The chain recombines TRBV6-1 with TRBJ2-3; weak D call: TRBD2 (6 bases). This CDR3 comprises 11 residues. V lost 4 bases to trimming and J lost 8 bases, with 7 bases between them. Germline lookup yields CDR1 MNHNS and CDR2 SASEGT. The CDR3 DNA is TGTGCCAGCAGTGCCGGGAGTACGCAGTATTTT. It encodes CASSAGSTQYF.

The V and J genes are TRBV20-1 and TRBJ1-1; D is perhaps TRBD1 (5 bases). This CDR3 region has 11 residues. Germline CDR1 DFQATT, CDR2 SNEGSKA (reference sequence). Trimming cost V 0 bases and J 12 bases, with 11 bases left between them. As DNA, the CDR3 is TGCAGTGCTAGAGAAACGGGGGACTCTTTCTTT. Translating gives CSARETGDSFF.

This sequence joins TRBV6-5 and TRBJ1-4; no firm D call. In germline, CDR1 is MNHEY, CDR2 SVGAGI. The CDR3 covers 15 residues. Trimming took 0 bases from V and 8 from J, leaving 13 bases between them. In nucleotides, the CDR3 is TGTGCCAGCAGTTACTCCGGGGTCAGTCGGGAAAAACTGTTTTTT. Translation: CASSYSGVSREKLFF.

The rearrangement links TRBV4-2 to TRBJ1-1; TRBD1 agrees at 8 bases. The trim removed 1 base at V and 1 base at J, leaving 8 bases unmatched. Germline values: CDR1 LGHNA, CDR2 YNFKEQ. The CDR3 has 17 amino acids. CDR3: CASSQAGRGQANTEAFF. The DNA of the CDR3 is TGTGCCAGCAGCCAAGCAGGTAGGGGACAGGCGAACACTGAAGCTTTCTTT.

The CDR3 reads CASSYLPGLNYEQYF. In DNA, the CDR3 is TGTGCCAGCAGTTATCTCCCGGGACTAAACTACGAGCAGTACTTC. The chain joins TRBV6-5 to TRBJ2-7; 7 bases map to TRBD2. CDR1 and CDR2 (germline): MNHEY, SVGAGI. The CDR3 sequence is 15 residues long. The V segment lost 3 bases and the J segment 3 bases; nucleotides outside the gene matches: 8.

This clone has a single count. The chain couples TRBV4-1 to TRBJ2-1; the match to TRBD2 covers 9 bases. The CDR3 extends over 17 amino acids. Germline CDR1 MGHRA, CDR2 YSYEKL. V was clipped by 4 bases and J by 1 base; unmatched bases: 8. The CDR3 nucleotides are TGCGCCAGCAGCCGGGGGGAGGCGGGAGGGTCCTACAATGAGCAGTTCTTC. Its protein is CASSRGEAGGSYNEQFF.

This clone was observed a few times. The rearrangement links TRBV2 to TRBJ2-5, with 8 bases fitting TRBD2. This CDR3 has 16 residues. The germline gives CDR1 SNHLY, CDR2 FYNNEI. Losses at the gene ends were 3 bases for V and 2 bases for J; bases not matched to a gene: 8. The CDR3, as DNA: TGTGCCAGCAGTGACCTCGCGGGAGGAGGACAAGAGACCCAGTACTTC. Amino acid sequence: CASSDLAGGGQETQYF.

The chain joins TRBV7-8 to TRBJ2-5; 12 bases line up with TRBD2. This CDR3 comprises 19 residues. The J segment lost 4 bases and the V segment lost 7 bases, leaving 19 bases of the junction unmatched. Germline CDR1 is SGHVS and CDR2 is FQNEAQ. In DNA, the CDR3 is TGTGCCAGCATTAGGGTCCGCCCTCAACTAGCGGGGGGTGGAGAGACCCAGTACTTC. It codes for CASIRVRPQLAGGGETQYF. The full variable domain, completed using reference TRBV7-8 and TRBJ2-5, is GAGVSQSPRYKVAKRGQDVALRCDPISGHVSLFWYQQALGQGPEFLTYFQNEAQLDKSGLPSDRFFAERPEGSVSTLKIQRTQQEDSAVYLCASIRVRPQLAGGGETQYFGPGTRLLVL.

This chain connects TRBV7-6 to TRBJ1-1, with TRBD1 matching over 9 bases. Per the germline V gene, CDR1 is SGHVS and CDR2 is FNYEAQ. The CDR3 length is 15 residues. The trim removed 4 bases at V and 3 bases at J, leaving 6 bases unmatched. This CDR3 reads CASSSNRGLDTEAFF. As DNA, the CDR3 is TGTGCCAGCAGCTCAAACAGGGGGCTGGACACTGAAGCTTTCTTT.

The CDR3 DNA reads TGTGCCAGCAGTGGGCGGACAGGGGGCCGCTTATGGTATGGCTACACCTTC. Its translation is CASSGRTGGRLWYGYTF. V usage is TRBV6-1 and J usage is TRBJ1-2, with 11 bases identical to TRBD1. Germline CDR1 is MNHNS and CDR2 is SASEGT. V shed 4 bases, J shed 5 bases, and the junction held 12 bases outside the gene matches. The CDR3 extends over 17 amino acids.